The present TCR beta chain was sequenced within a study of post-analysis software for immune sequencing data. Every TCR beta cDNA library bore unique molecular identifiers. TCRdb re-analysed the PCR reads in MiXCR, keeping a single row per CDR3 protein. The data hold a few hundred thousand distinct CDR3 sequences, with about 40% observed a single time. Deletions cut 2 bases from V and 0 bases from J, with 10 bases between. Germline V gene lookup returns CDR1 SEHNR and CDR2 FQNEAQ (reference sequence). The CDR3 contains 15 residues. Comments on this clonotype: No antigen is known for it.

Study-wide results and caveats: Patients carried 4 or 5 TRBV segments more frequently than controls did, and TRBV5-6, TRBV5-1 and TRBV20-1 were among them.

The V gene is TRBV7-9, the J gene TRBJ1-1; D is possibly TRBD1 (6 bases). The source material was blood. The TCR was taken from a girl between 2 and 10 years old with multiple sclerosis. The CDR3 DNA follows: TGTGCCAGCAGCTTAATGGGACAACTGAACACTGAAGCTTTCTTT. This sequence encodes CASSLMGQLNTEAFF.